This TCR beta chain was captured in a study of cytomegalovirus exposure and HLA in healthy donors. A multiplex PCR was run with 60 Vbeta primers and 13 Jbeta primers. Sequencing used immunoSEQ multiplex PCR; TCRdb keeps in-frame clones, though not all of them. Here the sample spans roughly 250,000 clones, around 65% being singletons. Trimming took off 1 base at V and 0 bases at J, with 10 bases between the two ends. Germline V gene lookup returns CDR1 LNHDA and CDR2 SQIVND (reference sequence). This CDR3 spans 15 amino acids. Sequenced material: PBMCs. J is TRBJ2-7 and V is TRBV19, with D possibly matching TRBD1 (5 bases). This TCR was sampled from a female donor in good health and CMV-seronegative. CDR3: CASSIVRDSSYEQYF. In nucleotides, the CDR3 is TGTGCCAGTAGTATAGTCAGGGATAGCTCCTACGAGCAGTACTTC. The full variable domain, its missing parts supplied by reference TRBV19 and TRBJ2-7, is DGGITQSPKYLFRKEGQNVTLSCEQNLNHDAMYWYRQDPGQGLRLIYYSQIVNDFQKGDIAEGYSVSREKKESFPLTVTSAQKNPTAFYLCASSIVRDSSYEQYFGPGTRLTVT.